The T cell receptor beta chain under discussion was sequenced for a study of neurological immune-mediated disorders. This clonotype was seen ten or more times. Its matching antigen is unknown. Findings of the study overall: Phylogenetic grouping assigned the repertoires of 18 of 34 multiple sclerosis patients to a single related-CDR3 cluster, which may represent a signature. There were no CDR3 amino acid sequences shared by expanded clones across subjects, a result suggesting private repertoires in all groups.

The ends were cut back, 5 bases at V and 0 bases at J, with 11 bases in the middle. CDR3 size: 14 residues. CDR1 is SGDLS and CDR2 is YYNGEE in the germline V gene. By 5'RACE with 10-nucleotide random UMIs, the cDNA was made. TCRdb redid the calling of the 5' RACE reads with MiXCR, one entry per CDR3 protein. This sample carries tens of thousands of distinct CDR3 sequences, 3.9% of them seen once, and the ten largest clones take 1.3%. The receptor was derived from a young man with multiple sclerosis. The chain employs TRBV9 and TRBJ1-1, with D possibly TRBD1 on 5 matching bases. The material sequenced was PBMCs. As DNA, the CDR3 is TGTGCCAGCAGTACCGGGGGGTTGAACACTGAAGCTTTCTTT. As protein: CASSTGGLNTEAFF.